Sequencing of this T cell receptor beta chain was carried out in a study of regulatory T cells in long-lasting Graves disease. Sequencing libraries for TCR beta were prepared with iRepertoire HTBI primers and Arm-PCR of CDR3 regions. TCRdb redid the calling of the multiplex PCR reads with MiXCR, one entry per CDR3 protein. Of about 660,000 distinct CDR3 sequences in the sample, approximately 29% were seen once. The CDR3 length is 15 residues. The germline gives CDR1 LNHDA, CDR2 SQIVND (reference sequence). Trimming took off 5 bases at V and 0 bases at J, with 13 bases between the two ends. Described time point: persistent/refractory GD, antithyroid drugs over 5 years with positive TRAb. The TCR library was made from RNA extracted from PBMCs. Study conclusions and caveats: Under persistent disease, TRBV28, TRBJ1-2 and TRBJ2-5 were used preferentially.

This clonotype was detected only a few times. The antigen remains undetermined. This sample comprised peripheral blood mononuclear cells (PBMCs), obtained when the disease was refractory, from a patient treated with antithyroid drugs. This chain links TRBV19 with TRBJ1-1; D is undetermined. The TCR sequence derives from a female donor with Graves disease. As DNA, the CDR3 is TGTGCCAGTAGTTTCTCTGGCAACATGAACACTGAAGCTTTCTTT. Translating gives CASSFSGNMNTEAFF.